This T cell receptor beta chain originates from a study of long-term antiretroviral therapy in people with HIV. The run of the v3.0 immunoSEQ assay was at survey level. The assay was immunoSEQ multiplex PCR, and TCRdb's table has in-frame clones only and misses some. The sample consists of about 39,000 clones, approximately 85% of them appearing once. The CDR3 length is 17 residues. V gave up 5 bases and J gave up 1 base, with 20 bases separating them. Germline CDR1 is SEHNR and CDR2 is FQNEAQ (reference sequence). This chain connects TRBV7-9 to TRBJ1-2; tentative D call: TRBD1 (5 bases). The clonotype comes from a woman in her forties or fifties with HIV. Sequencing was performed on unsorted PBMCs, taken 3.1 years after starting antiretroviral therapy. CDR3 amino acids: CASSVYTGDSRNYGYTF. The CDR3 coding sequence is TGTGCCAGCAGCGTATACACTGGGGACTCTCGTAACTATGGCTACACCTTC.